This T cell receptor (beta chain) was retrieved from a study of blood T cell repertoires in COVID-19. The overall study: The United States, Italy and Spain supplied acute and convalescent COVID-19 samples.

Original methodology: Cell counts per sample came from amplifying reference gene primers. Some clones are missing from TCRdb's copy, which holds only in-frame ones; the method was immunoSEQ multiplex PCR. V, J and clone size derive from that table, while D and trimming were established from the DNA sequence. The data show under 300,000 clones, over 75% seen once. With 3 bases removed from V and 6 bases from J, the gap between germline ends came to 10 bases. The length of the CDR3 is 13 residues. CDR1 and CDR2 from the germline V gene are LGHDT and YNNKEL (reference sequence). Sequenced material: peripheral blood. This sequence was found in a man aged 25-45 years who had recovered from COVID-19. The chain couples TRBV3-1 (or the pseudogene TRBV3-2) to TRBJ2-3; D may be TRBD1 (5 bases). The CDR3 DNA follows: TGTGCCAGCAGCCAGAACAGGTTCGATACGCAGTATTTT. Translated: CASSQNRFDTQYF.